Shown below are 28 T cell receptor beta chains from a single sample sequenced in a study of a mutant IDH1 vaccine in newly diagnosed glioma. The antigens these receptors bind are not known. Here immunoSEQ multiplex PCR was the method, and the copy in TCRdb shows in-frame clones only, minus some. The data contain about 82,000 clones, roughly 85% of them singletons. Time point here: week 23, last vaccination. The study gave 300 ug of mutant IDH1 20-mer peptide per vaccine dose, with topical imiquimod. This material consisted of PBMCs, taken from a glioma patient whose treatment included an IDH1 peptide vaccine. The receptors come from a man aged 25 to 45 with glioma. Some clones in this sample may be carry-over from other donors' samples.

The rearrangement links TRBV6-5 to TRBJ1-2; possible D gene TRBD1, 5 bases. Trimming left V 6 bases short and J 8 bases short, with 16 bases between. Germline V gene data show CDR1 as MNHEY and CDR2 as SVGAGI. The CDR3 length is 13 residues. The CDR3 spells CASRPYGGDGYTF. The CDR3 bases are TGTGCCAGCAGACCCTATGGGGGGGACGGCTACACCTTC.

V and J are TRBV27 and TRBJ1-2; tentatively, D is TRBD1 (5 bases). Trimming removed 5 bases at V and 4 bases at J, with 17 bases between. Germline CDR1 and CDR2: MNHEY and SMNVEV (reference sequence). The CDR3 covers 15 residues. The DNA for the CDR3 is TGTGCCAGCAGTCCGAGGGACGTCGGAGGCTATGGCTACACCTTC. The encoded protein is CASSPRDVGGYGYTF.

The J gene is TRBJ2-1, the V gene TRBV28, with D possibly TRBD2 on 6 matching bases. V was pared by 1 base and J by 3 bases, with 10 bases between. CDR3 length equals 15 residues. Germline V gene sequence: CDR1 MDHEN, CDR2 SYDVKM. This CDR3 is CASSLLGGDYNEQFF. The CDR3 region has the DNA TGTGCCAGCAGTTTATTAGGAGGGGACTACAATGAGCAGTTCTTC.

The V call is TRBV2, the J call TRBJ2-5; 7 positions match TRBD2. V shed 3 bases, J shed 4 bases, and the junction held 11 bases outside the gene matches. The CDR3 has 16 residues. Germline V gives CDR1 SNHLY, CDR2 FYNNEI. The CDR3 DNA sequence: TGTGCCAGCAGTGATGCCGATCAGGGAGGGCGAGAGACCCAGTACTTC. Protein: CASSDADQGGRETQYF.

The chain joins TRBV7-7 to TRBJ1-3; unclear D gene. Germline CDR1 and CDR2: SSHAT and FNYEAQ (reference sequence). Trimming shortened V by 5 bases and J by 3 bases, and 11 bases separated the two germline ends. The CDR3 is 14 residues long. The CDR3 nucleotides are TGTGCCAGCAGCCCGACGCCAGGTGGAAACACCATATATTTT. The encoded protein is CASSPTPGGNTIYF.

The DNA for the CDR3 is TGTGCCAGCTCACCACAGACAGGAAATAGCAATCAGCCCCAGCATTTT. Translating it yields CASSPQTGNSNQPQHF. This chain uses TRBV18 with TRBJ1-5; D might be TRBD1 (6 bases). Germline V gene sequence: CDR1 KGHSH, CDR2 LQKENI. V lost 1 base to trimming and J lost 0 bases, with 10 bases between them. The CDR3 consists of 16 residues.

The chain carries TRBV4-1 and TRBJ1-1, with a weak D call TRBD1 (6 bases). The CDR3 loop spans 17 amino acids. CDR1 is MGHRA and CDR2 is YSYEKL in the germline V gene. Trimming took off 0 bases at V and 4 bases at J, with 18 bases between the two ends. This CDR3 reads CASSQDLRGGGSTEAFF. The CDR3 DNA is TGCGCCAGCAGCCAAGATCTTCGAGGGGGGGGAAGCACTGAAGCTTTCTTT.

CDR3 coding DNA: TGTGCCAGCAGCCAAGATCCCCGGGTTCGAGGGTTCACCATATATTTT. It is translated as CASSQDPRVRGFTIYF. The V call is TRBV4-2, the J call TRBJ1-3; the D is unclear. This CDR3 region has 16 residues. Germline CDR1 reads LGHNA; CDR2 reads YNFKEQ. Between the trimmed V and J ends, which lost 0 bases and 9 bases, there was a span of 18 bases.

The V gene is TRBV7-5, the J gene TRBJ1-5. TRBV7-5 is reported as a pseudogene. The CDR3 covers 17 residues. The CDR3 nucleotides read TGTGTCAGAAGCTTAGGGGCCACGGGGGTGGGCAATCAGCCCCAGCATTTT. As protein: CVRSLGATGVGNQPQHF.

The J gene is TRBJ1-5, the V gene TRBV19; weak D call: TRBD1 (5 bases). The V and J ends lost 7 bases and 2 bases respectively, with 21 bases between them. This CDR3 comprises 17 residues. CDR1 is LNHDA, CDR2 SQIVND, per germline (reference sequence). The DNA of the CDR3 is TGTGCCAGTATGAATGGGGCTGGGTACCAAGGCAATCAGCCCCAGCATTTT. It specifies CASMNGAGYQGNQPQHF. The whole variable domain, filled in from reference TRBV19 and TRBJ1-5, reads DGGITQSPKYLFRKEGQNVTLSCEQNLNHDAMYWYRQDPGQGLRLIYYSQIVNDFQKGDIAEGYSVSREKKESFPLTVTSAQKNPTAFYLCASMNGAGYQGNQPQHFGDGTRLSIL.

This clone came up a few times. CDR3 amino acids: CASSLNRNTEAFF. As DNA, the CDR3 is TGTGCCAGCAGCTTAAACAGGAACACTGAAGCTTTCTTT. The chain joins TRBV13 to TRBJ1-1; D not certain. The CDR3 length is 13 residues. With 2 bases removed from V and 1 base from J, the gap between germline ends came to 5 bases. In germline, CDR1 is PRHDT, CDR2 FYEKMQ (reference sequence).

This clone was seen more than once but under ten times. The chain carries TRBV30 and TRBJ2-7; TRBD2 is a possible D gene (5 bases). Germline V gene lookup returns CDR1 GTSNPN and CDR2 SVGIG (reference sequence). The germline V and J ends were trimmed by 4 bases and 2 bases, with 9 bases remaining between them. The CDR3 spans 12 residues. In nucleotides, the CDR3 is TGTGCCTGGACCAGCGGCCCCTACGAGCAGTACTTC. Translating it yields CAWTSGPYEQYF.

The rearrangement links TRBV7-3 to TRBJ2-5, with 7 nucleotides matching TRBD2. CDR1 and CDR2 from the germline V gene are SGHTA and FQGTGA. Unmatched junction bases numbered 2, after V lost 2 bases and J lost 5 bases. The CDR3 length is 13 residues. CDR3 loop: CASSLAREETQYF. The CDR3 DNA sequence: TGTGCCAGCAGCTTAGCGCGGGAGGAGACCCAGTACTTC.

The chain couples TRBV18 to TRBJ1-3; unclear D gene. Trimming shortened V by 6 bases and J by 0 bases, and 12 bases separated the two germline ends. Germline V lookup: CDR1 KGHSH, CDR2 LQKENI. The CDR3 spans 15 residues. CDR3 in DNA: TGTGCCAGCTCGCCTGGACGGGACTCTGGAAACACCATATATTTT. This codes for CASSPGRDSGNTIYF.

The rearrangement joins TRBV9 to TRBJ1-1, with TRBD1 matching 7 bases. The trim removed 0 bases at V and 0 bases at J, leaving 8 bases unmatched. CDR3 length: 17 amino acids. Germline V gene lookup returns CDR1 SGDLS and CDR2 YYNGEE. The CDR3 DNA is TGTGCCAGCAGCGTAGCTACAGGGGCCTTGATGAACACTGAAGCTTTCTTT. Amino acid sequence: CASSVATGALMNTEAFF.

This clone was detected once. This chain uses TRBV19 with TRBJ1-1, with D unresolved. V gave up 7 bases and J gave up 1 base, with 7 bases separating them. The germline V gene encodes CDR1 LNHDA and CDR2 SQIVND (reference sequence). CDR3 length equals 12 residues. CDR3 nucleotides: TGTGCCAGTAAGCGGCCGAACACTGAAGCTTTCTTT. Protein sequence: CASKRPNTEAFF. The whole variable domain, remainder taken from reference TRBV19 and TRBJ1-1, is DGGITQSPKYLFRKEGQNVTLSCEQNLNHDAMYWYRQDPGQGLRLIYYSQIVNDFQKGDIAEGYSVSREKKESFPLTVTSAQKNPTAFYLCASKRPNTEAFFGQGTRLTVV.

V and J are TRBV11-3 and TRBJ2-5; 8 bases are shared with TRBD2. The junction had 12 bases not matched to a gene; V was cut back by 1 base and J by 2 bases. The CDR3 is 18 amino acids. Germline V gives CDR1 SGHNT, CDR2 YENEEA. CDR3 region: CASSLGLIAGSKQETQYF. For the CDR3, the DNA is TGTGCCAGCAGCTTAGGTCTTATAGCGGGGTCAAAGCAAGAGACCCAGTACTTC.

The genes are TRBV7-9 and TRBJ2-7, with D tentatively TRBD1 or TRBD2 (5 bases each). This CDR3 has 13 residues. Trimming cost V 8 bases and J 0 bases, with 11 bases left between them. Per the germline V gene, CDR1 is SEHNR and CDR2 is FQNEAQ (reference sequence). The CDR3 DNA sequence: TGTGCCAGCTGCTGGGGGAGCTCCTACGAGCAGTACTTC. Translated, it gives CASCWGSSYEQYF.

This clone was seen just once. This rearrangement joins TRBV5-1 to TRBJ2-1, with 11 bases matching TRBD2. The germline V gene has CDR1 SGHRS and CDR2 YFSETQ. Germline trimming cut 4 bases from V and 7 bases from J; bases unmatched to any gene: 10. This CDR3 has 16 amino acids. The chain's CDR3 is CASSALAGVGANEQFF. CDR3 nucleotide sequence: TGCGCCAGCAGCGCACTAGCGGGAGTGGGGGCTAATGAGCAGTTCTTC.

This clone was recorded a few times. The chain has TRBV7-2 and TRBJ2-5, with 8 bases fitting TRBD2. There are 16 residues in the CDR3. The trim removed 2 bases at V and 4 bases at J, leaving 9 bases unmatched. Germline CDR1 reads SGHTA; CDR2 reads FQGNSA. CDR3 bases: TGTGCCAGCAGCTTACTAGCGGGTGCCTTCGGAGAGACCCAGTACTTC. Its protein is CASSLLAGAFGETQYF. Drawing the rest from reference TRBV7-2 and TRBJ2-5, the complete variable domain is GAGVSQSPSNKVTEKGKDVELRCDPISGHTALYWYRQSLGQGLEFLIYFQGNSAPDKSGLPSDRFSAERTGGSVSTLTIQRTQQEDSAVYLCASSLLAGAFGETQYFGPGTRLLVL.

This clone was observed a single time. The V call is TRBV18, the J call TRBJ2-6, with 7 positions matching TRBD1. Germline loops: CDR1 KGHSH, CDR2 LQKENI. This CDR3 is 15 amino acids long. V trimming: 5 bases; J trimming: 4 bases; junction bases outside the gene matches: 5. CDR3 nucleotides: TGTGCCAGCTCAGCCGACAGGGCCGGGGCCAACGTCCTGACTTTC. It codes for CASSADRAGANVLTF.

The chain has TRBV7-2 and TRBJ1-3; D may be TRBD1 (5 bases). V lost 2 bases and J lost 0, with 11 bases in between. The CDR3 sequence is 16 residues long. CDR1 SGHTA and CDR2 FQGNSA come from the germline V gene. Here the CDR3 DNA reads TGTGCCAGCAGCTTATCCGGGGCCTTCTCTGGAAACACCATATATTTT. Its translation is CASSLSGAFSGNTIYF.

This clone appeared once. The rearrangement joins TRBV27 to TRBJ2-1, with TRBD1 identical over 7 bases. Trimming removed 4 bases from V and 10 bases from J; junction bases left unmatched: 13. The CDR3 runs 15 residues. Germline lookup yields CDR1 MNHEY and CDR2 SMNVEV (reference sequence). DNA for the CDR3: TGTGCCAGCAGTTCCCGACAGGGTCGAAGCGAGGAGCAGTTCTTC. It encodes CASSSRQGRSEEQFF.

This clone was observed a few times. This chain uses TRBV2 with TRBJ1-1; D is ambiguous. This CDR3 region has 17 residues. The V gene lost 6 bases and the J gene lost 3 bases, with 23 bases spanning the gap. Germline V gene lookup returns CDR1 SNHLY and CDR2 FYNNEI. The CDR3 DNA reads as TGTGCCAGCAGCGAGAAAACCGGGAGCCTGAGGCACACTGAAGCTTTCTTT. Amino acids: CASSEKTGSLRHTEAFF. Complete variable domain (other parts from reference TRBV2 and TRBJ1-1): EPEVTQTPSHQVTQMGQEVILRCVPISNHLYFYWYRQILGQKVEFLVSFYNNEISEKSEIFDDQFSVERPDGSNFTLKIRSTKLEDSAMYFCASSEKTGSLRHTEAFFGQGTRLTVV.

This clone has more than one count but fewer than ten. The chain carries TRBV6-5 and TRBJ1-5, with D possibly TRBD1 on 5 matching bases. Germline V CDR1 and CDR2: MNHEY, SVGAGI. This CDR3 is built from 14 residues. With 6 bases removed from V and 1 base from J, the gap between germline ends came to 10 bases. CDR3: CASRSQGSNQPQHF. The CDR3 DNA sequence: TGTGCCAGCAGGAGCCAGGGCAGCAATCAGCCCCAGCATTTT.

CDR3: CATSGRLSNNQPQHF. The CDR3 bases are TGTGCCACCAGCGGAAGGTTGTCAAACAATCAGCCCCAGCATTTT. The rearrangement uses TRBV15 and TRBJ1-5, with D uncertain. Trimming took off 5 bases at V and 3 bases at J, with 14 bases between the two ends. This CDR3 spans 15 amino acids. CDR1 is LNHNV and CDR2 is YYDKDF in the germline V gene (reference sequence).

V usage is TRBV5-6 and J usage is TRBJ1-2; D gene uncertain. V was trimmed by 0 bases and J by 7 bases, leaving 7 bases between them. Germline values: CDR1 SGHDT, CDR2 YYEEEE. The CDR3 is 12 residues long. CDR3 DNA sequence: TGTGCCAGCAGCTTGGCACCAGGTGGCTACACCTTC. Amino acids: CASSLAPGGYTF.

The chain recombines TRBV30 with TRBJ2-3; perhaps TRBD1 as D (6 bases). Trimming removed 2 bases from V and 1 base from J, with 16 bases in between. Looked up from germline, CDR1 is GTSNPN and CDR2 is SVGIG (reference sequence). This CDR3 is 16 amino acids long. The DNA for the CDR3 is TGTGCCTGGAGTTTGGTTAGACAGGTACGCACAGATACGCAGTATTTT. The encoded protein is CAWSLVRQVRTDTQYF.